This is a list of T cell receptor beta chains from one sample in a study of cytomegalovirus exposure and HLA in healthy donors. Measured with immunoSEQ multiplex PCR; TCRdb has only the in-frame clones, and not every one. The data show about 140,000 clones, with roughly 78% seen just once and around 2.9% held by the top ten. Sequencing was performed on PBMCs. Receptor source: a female donor in good health and CMV-seronegative. Both conserved end residues are part of each CDR3. D genes are given only for firm matches. Clone size is not always given. Where it is, it says once, few, many or a class for expanded clones.

V gene	J gene	D gene	clone size	CDR3 protein	CDR3 DNA
TRBV5-6	TRBJ2-6	-	-	CASSQQGSGANVLTF	TGTGCCAGCAGCCAACAGGGCTCTGGGGCCAACGTCCTGACTTTC
TRBV6-6	TRBJ1-2	TRBD1	-	CASRRQGATYYGYTF	TGTGCCAGCAGACGACAGGGGGCAACCTACTATGGCTACACCTTC
TRBV1	TRBJ1-4	-	-	CTSSQDRLASGGANEKLFF	TGCACCAGCAGCCAAGATCGCTTAGCGTCGGGGGGCGCGAATGAAAAACTGTTTTTT
TRBV7-9	TRBJ1-1	TRBD1	-	CASRPGQGANTEAFF	TGTGCCAGCAGACCCGGACAGGGAGCGAACACTGAAGCTTTCTTT
TRBV29-1	TRBJ1-1	-	-	CSALGGTEAFF	TGCAGCGCGCTCGGGGGGACTGAAGCTTTCTTT
TRBV5-5	TRBJ2-7	-	-	CASSLGMAGSDEQYF	TGTGCCAGCAGCTTGGGTATGGCGGGGTCGGACGAGCAGTACTTC
TRBV6-1	TRBJ2-7	TRBD1	-	CASSGGQGTYEQYF	TGTGCCAGCAGTGGTGGACAGGGAACCTACGAGCAGTACTTC
TRBV6-1	TRBJ2-3	-	-	CASSERTGGGRGARTDTQYF	TGTGCCAGCAGTGAGCGGACAGGAGGGGGGCGGGGGGCACGCACAGATACGCAGTATTTT
TRBV7-8	TRBJ1-2	TRBD1	-	CASILNYAGTEANYGYPF	TGTGCCAGCATCCTCAACTACGCCGGGACAGAGGCAAACTATGGCTACCCCTTC
TRBV7-2	TRBJ1-6	-	-	CASSLGRVHNSPLHF	TGTGCCAGCAGCTTAGGCAGGGTACATAATTCACCCCTCCACTTT
TRBV4-3	TRBJ1-2	-	-	CASSQETGNYGYTF	TGCGCCAGCAGCCAGGAAACAGGGAACTATGGCTACACCTTC
TRBV5-1	TRBJ2-2	-	-	CANSLGARGAVTGELFF	TGCGCCAACAGCTTGGGGGCCCGGGGGGCCGTCACCGGGGAGCTGTTTTTT
TRBV9	TRBJ2-7	TRBD1	-	CASSSTGMVNEQYF	TGTGCCAGCAGCTCGACAGGGATGGTTAACGAGCAGTACTTC
TRBV6-5	TRBJ1-2	-	-	CASSADRTYTF	TGTGCCAGCAGTGCCGACAGGACCTACACCTTC
TRBV6-1	TRBJ2-7	TRBD2	few	CASSAGLTYEQYF	TGTGCCAGCAGTGCGGGACTAACCTACGAGCAGTACTTC